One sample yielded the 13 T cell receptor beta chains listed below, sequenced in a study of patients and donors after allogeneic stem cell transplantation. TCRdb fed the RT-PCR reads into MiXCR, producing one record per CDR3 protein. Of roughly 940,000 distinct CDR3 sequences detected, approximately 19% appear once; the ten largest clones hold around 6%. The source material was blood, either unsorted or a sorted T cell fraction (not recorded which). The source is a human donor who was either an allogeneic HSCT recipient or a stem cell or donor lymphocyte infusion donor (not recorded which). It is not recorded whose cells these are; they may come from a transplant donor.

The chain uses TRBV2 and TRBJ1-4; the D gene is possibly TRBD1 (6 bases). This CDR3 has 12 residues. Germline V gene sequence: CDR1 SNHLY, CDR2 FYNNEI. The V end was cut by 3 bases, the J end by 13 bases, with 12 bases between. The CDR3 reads CASSERGRGLFF. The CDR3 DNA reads TGTGCCAGCAGTGAGAGGGGCAGGGGACTGTTTTTT. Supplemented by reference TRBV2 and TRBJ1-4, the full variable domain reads EPEVTQTPSHQVTQMGQEVILRCVPISNHLYFYWYRQILGQKVEFLVSFYNNEISEKSEIFDDQFSVERPDGSNFTLKIRSTKLEDSAMYFCASSERGRGLFFGSGTQLSVL.

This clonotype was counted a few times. In nucleotides, the CDR3 is TGTGCCAGCAGGGGGCAAGGGACAGACTATGGCTACACCTTC. Its translation: CASRGQGTDYGYTF. The chain links TRBV6-1 to TRBJ1-2; TRBD1 agrees at 7 bases. Per the germline V gene, CDR1 is MNHNS and CDR2 is SASEGT. The CDR3 runs 14 residues. V shed 6 bases, J shed 3 bases, and the junction held 7 bases outside the gene matches.

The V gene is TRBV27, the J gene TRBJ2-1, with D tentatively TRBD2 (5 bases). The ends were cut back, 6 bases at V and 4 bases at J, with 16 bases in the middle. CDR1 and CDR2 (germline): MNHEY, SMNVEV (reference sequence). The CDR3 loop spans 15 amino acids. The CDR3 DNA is TGTGCCAGCAGAACCCCCGGGGTCCTATACAATGAGCAGTTCTTC. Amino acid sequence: CASRTPGVLYNEQFF.

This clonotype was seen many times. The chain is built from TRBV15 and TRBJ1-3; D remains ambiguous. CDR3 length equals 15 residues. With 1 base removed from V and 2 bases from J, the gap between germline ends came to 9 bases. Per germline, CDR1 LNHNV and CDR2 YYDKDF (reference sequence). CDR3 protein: CATSRGRTAGNTIYF. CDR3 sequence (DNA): TGTGCCACCAGCAGAGGCCGGACGGCTGGAAACACCATATATTTT.

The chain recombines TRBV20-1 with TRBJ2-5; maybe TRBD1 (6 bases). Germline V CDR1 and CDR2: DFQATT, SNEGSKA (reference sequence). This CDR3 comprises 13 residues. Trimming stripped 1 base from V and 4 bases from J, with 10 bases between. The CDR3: CSARAGVRETQYF. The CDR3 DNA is TGCAGTGCTAGAGCAGGGGTTCGAGAGACCCAGTACTTC.

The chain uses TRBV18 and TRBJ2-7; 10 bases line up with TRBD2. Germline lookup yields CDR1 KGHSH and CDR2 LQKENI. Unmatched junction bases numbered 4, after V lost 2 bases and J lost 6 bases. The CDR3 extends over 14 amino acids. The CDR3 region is CASSPRASGGEQYF. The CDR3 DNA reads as TGTGCCAGCTCACCAAGGGCTAGCGGGGGCGAGCAGTACTTC. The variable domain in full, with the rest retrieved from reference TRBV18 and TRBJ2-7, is NAGVMQNPRHLVRRRGQEARLRCSPMKGHSHVYWYRQLPEEGLKFMVYLQKENIIDESGMPKERFSAEFPKEGPSILRIQQVVRGDSAAYFCASSPRASGGEQYFGPGTRLTVT.

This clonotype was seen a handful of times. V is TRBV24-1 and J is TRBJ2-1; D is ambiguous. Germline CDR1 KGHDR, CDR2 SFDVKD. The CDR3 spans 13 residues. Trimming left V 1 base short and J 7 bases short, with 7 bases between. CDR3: CATSDFSANEQFF. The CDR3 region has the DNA TGTGCCACCAGTGATTTCTCTGCAAATGAGCAGTTCTTC.

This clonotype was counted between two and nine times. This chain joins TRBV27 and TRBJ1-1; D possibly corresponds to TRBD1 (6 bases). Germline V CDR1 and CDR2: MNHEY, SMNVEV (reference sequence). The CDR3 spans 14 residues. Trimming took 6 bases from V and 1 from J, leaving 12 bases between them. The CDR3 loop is CASRTQGRNTEAFF. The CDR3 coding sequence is TGTGCCAGCAGGACACAGGGACGGAACACTGAAGCTTTCTTT.

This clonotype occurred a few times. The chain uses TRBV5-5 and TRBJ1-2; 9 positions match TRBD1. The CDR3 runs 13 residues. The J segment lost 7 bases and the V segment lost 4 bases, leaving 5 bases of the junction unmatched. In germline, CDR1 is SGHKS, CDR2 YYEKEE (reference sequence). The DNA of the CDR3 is TGTGCCAGCAGCCGTACAGGGGGCAGTGGCTACACCTTC. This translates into CASSRTGGSGYTF.

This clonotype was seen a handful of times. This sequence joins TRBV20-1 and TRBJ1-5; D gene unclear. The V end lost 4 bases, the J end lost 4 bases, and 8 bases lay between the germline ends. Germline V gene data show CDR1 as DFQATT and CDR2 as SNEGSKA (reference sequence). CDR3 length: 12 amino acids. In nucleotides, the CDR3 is TGCAGTGCTAACGGGAGAAATCAGCCCCAGCATTTT. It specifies CSANGRNQPQHF.

The CDR3 loop is CASSLLAESTDTQYF. The DNA of the CDR3 is TGTGCCAGCAGCTTGCTAGCGGAAAGCACAGATACGCAGTATTTT. The J gene is TRBJ2-3, the V gene TRBV5-6; 7 bases align to TRBD2. CDR3 length: 15 residues. CDR1 is SGHDT, CDR2 YYEEEE, per germline. Losses at the gene ends were 1 base for V and 0 bases for J; bases not matched to a gene: 2.

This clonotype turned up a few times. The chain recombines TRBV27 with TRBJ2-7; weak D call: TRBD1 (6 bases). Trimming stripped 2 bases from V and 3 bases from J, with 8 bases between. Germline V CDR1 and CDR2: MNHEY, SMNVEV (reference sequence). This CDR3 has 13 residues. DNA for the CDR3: TGTGCCAGCAGTTTAGGGACAATCTACGAGCAGTACTTC. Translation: CASSLGTIYEQYF.

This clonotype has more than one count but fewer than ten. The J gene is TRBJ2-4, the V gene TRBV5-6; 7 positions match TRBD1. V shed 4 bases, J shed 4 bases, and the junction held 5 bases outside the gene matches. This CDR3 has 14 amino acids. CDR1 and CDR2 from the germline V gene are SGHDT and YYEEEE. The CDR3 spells CASSITGQKNIQYF. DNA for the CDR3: TGTGCCAGCAGCATTACGGGACAGAAAAACATTCAGTACTTC.